This T cell receptor beta chain was recorded in a study of Graves' ophthalmopathy and Graves' hyperthyroidism. Study-wide results and caveats: Discrimination between ophthalmopathy and stable hyperthyroidism by a 13-signature model showed approximately 89% sensitivity and about 81% specificity.

Worth noting for this clonotype: What it binds is unknown. One end of the junction fails to match germline, which may point to a read error.

Amplification targeted the TCR beta CDR3 regions, with RNA transcripts as the source material. After a first-round RT-PCR with HTBI primers, a second-round multiplex PCR was run. A single record per CDR3 protein comes from TCRdb applying MiXCR to the multiplex PCR reads. Here the sample spans hundreds of thousands of distinct CDR3 sequences, under 50% being singletons. Each donor who had ophthalmopathy showed moderate-to-severe activity, a CAS of ≥3, a NOSPECS of ≥4, and a duration under 3 months. Patients were excluded if they had other autoimmune diseases or uncontrolled infections, and likewise if pregnancy or lactation applied. From fresh peripheral blood, 8.5 to 10 ml in volume, the PBMCs were obtained. Sequenced input: peripheral blood. This clonotype was sampled from an adult man with Graves' ophthalmopathy.

The CDR3 sequence: CASSLQGGGTGAFF. The CDR3, as DNA: TGTGCCAGCAGTTTACAAGGCGGGGGCACTGGAGCTTTCTTT. The V gene is TRBV12-3 or TRBV12-4, the J gene TRBJ1-1, with D possibly TRBD1 on 6 matching bases. The CDR3 contains 14 residues.